The 10 T cell receptor beta chains given below trace back to one sample, sequenced in a study of CD8+CD57+ T cells in acquired aplastic anemia. Patients chosen for sequencing had shown CD8+CD57+ cell expansion by flow cytometry. The template used for profiling TCR beta VDJ and CDR3 was genomic DNA. One entry per CDR3 protein results from TCRdb running MiXCR on the reads. The sample has 160,000 or so distinct CDR3 sequences, less than 50% seen once. Sequenced input: sorted CD4+, CD8+, or CD8+CD57+ T cells (not recorded which) from PBMCs. These receptors came from a human donor with aplastic anemia.

This rearrangement joins TRBV19 to TRBJ2-7; the match to TRBD2 covers 13 bases. V lost 7 bases and J lost 4; bases outside the gene matches: 7. This CDR3 contains 15 residues. Germline V lookup: CDR1 LNHDA, CDR2 SQIVND (reference sequence). CDR3 sequence: CASTYGTSGTYEQYF. For the CDR3, the DNA is TGTGCCAGTACCTATGGGACTAGCGGGACGTACGAGCAGTACTTC.

This clonotype has a count of ten or more. The chain joins TRBV9 to TRBJ1-2, with a weak D call TRBD1 (6 bases). This CDR3 has 15 residues. The germline V and J ends were trimmed by 3 bases and 4 bases, with 16 bases remaining between them. Germline CDR1 is SGDLS and CDR2 is YYNGEE. The CDR3 coding sequence is TGTGCCAGCAGCGCCTCGGGGGGGGGCGGCTATGGCTACACCTTC. This translates into CASSASGGGGYGYTF.

The genes are TRBV7-9 and TRBJ1-1; the D is unclear. CDR1 and CDR2 (germline): SEHNR, FQNEAQ (reference sequence). The CDR3 totals 13 residues. The V end lost 5 bases, the J end lost 4 bases, and 11 bases lay between the germline ends. CDR3 nucleotides: TGTGCCAGCAGCGTAGACGGCCTCACTGAAGCTTTCTTT. It encodes CASSVDGLTEAFF. Full variable domain (rest looked up from reference TRBV7-9 and TRBJ1-1): DTGVSQNPRHKITKRGQNVTFRCDPISEHNRLYWYRQTLGQGPEFLTYFQNEAQLEKSRLLSDRFSAERPKGSFSTLEIQRTEQGDSAMYLCASSVDGLTEAFFGQGTRLTVV.

As to this clonotype: Here the CDR3 omits its conserved ending phenylalanine or tryptophan, so a read error is the likely source. The chain links TRBV10-1 to TRBJ1-3; unclear D gene. Trimming removed 4 bases at V and 3 bases at J, with 13 bases between. Germline assignment: CDR1 WNHNN and CDR2 SYGVQD (reference sequence). The CDR3 is 15 amino acids. CDR3 sequence reads: CASSAPSLDGNTIYL. For the CDR3, the DNA is TGCGCCAGCAGTGCCCCATCGCTCGATGGAAACACCATATATCTT.

This clonotype came up many times. This chain links TRBV15 with TRBJ2-3; D remains unclear. The CDR3 contains 14 residues. Deletions cut 1 base from V and 2 bases from J, with 7 bases between. CDR1 LNHNV and CDR2 YYDKDF come from the germline V gene (reference sequence). The chain's CDR3 is CATSRVSHTDTQYF. The CDR3 nucleotides read TGTGCCACCAGCAGAGTCTCCCACACAGATACGCAGTATTTT.

Points on this clonotype: A much larger clone differs by one base, so this may be a read error. Here the CDR3 reads CASSFSDQFF. CDR3 DNA: TGTGCCAGCTCCTTCAGTGATCAGTTCTTC. The V gene is TRBV5-3, the J gene TRBJ2-1; the D is unclear. TRBV5-3 is classed as an ORF, of uncertain function. The length of the CDR3 is 10 residues. The V end lost 8 bases, the J end lost 13 bases, and 13 bases lay between the germline ends.

This clonotype was recorded many times. The chain uses TRBV6-1 and TRBJ1-2; D unresolved. Germline-derived CDR1 and CDR2 are MNHNS and SASEGT. CDR3 size: 14 residues. Trimming stripped 7 bases from V and 3 bases from J, with 15 bases between. The CDR3 sequence is CASTDGGTDYGYTF. The CDR3 DNA reads TGTGCCAGCACGGATGGAGGTACAGACTATGGCTACACCTTC.

The chain combines TRBV2 with TRBJ1-4; D call uncertain. This CDR3 has 11 residues. Germline V lookup: CDR1 SNHLY, CDR2 FYNNEI. V lost 6 bases and J lost 5, with 4 bases in between. The CDR3 DNA follows: TGTGCCAGCAGGGCCAATGAAAAACTGTTTTTT. Translation gives CASRANEKLFF.

The chain has TRBV2 and TRBJ1-1; D may be TRBD1 (6 bases). Germline V lookup: CDR1 SNHLY, CDR2 FYNNEI. The CDR3 runs to 14 residues. The germline V and J ends were trimmed by 4 bases and 4 bases, with 13 bases remaining between them. CDR3 DNA: TGTGCCAGCAGTGTGACAGGCGCGCTCACTGAAGCTTTCTTT. It codes for CASSVTGALTEAFF. Combining the CDR3 with reference TRBV2 and TRBJ1-1 gives the whole variable domain EPEVTQTPSHQVTQMGQEVILRCVPISNHLYFYWYRQILGQKVEFLVSFYNNEISEKSEIFDDQFSVERPDGSNFTLKIRSTKLEDSAMYFCASSVTGALTEAFFGQGTRLTVV.

In its sample, this clonotype was seen many times. The chain links TRBV9 to TRBJ1-1; D remains unclear. CDR1 is SGDLS and CDR2 is YYNGEE in the germline V gene. V lost 6 bases and J lost 4, with 13 bases in between. The length of the CDR3 is 13 residues. The CDR3, as DNA: TGTGCCAGCACCTCAGGAGAGGGCACTGAAGCTTTCTTT. This translates into CASTSGEGTEAFF.